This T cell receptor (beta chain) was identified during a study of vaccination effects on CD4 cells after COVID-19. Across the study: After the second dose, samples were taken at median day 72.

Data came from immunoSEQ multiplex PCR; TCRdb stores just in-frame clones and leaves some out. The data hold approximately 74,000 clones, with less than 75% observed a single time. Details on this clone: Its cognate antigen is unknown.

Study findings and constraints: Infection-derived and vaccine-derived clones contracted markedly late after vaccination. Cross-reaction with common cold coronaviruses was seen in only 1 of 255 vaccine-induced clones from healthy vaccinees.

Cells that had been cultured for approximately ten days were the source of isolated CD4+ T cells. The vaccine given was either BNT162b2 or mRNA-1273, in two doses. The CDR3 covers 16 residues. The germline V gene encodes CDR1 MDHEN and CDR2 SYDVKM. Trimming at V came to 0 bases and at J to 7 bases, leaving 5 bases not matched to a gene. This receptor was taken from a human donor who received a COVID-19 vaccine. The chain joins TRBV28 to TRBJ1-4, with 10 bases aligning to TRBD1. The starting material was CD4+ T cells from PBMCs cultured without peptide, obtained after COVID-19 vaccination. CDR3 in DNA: TGTGCCAGCAGTTTATGGACAGGGGGCAAGAGTGAAAAACTGTTTTTT. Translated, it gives CASSLWTGGKSEKLFF.